These 27 T cell receptor beta chains came from one sample sequenced in a study of T-cell reconstitution after alpha-beta-depleted transplantation in children. Molecular barcoding with unique molecular identifiers was used for the TCRbeta library. Via MiXCR, TCRdb re-called the PCR reads, giving one row per CDR3 protein. This sample carries just over 950,000 distinct CDR3 sequences, about 31% of them seen once, and the ten largest clones take roughly 30%. Sequencing was performed on PBMCs, mostly from graft donor cells, taken 360 days after TCRalphabeta/CD19-depleted stem cell transplant. These receptor sequences come from a boy younger than two who had a stem cell transplant for SCID, so the T cells may come from the graft donor.

This chain links TRBV12-3 or TRBV12-4 with TRBJ2-7; the match to TRBD1 covers 7 bases. The ends lost 6 bases at V and 4 bases at J; junction bases unmatched: 6. The CDR3 is 13 amino acids. The CDR3 DNA sequence: TGTGCCAGCAGCAAACAGGGGCGGTACGAGCAGTACTTC. Translated, it gives CASSKQGRYEQYF.

The J gene is TRBJ1-1, the V gene TRBV29-1; 10 bases line up with TRBD1. Unmatched junction bases numbered 6, after V lost 8 bases and J lost 0 bases. CDR3 length equals 14 residues. Germline loops: CDR1 SQVTM, CDR2 ANQGSEA. The CDR3 is CSIGTGALNTEAFF. For the CDR3, the DNA is TGCAGCATTGGGACAGGGGCTTTGAACACTGAAGCTTTCTTT.

This clonotype has a handful of counts. The J gene is TRBJ1-2, the V gene TRBV12-3 or TRBV12-4, with D uncertain. Trimming removed 3 bases from V and 5 bases from J, with 13 bases in between. The CDR3 extends over 14 amino acids. This CDR3 reads CASSFDGILYGYTF. The CDR3 bases are TGTGCCAGCAGTTTTGATGGAATCCTGTATGGCTACACCTTC.

This clonotype has a count of ten or more. This chain uses TRBV12-3 or TRBV12-4 with TRBJ2-1, with D hard to call. The CDR3 length is 13 residues. The V and J ends lost 2 bases and 12 bases respectively, with 14 bases between them. CDR3 nucleotides: TGTGCCAGCAGTTTACCCCCCACTTCGGCGCAGTTCTTC. Amino acid sequence: CASSLPPTSAQFF.

This chain connects TRBV20-1 to TRBJ2-3; unclear D gene. The length of the CDR3 is 13 residues. With 6 bases removed from V and 0 bases from J, the gap between germline ends came to 10 bases. Germline V lookup: CDR1 DFQATT, CDR2 SNEGSKA (reference sequence). CDR3 region: CSAGYFSTDTQYF. CDR3 DNA sequence: TGCAGTGCGGGCTACTTTAGCACAGATACGCAGTATTTT.

This clonotype was recorded a few times. This chain uses TRBV20-1 with TRBJ2-7; 7 bases map to TRBD2. CDR1 and CDR2 from the germline V gene are DFQATT and SNEGSKA (reference sequence). The CDR3 spans 12 residues. The junction had 1 base not matched to a gene; V was cut back by 3 bases and J by 2 bases. CDR3 loop: CSASGGTYEQYF. CDR3 DNA: TGCAGTGCTAGCGGGGGGACCTACGAGCAGTACTTC.

The table lists this clonotype with a count of one. J is TRBJ2-3 and V is TRBV9; 9 bases are a match to TRBD2. This CDR3 spans 16 amino acids. Per germline, CDR1 SGDLS and CDR2 YYNGEE. V lost 4 bases and J lost 5; bases outside the gene matches: 11. This CDR3 reads CASSSSPAGGQDTQYF. CDR3 DNA: TGTGCCAGCAGCTCAAGCCCAGCGGGGGGTCAAGATACGCAGTATTTT.

This clonotype was seen a few times. CDR3 protein: CASSPQEETQYF. CDR3 DNA: TGTGCCAGCAGCCCGCAGGAAGAGACCCAGTACTTC. The V gene is TRBV7-9, the J gene TRBJ2-5; no definite D call. V was clipped by 5 bases and J by 3 bases, with 7 bases between them. CDR3 length equals 12 residues. Per the germline V gene, CDR1 is SEHNR and CDR2 is FQNEAQ (reference sequence).

This clonotype turned up a few times. The chain links TRBV29-1 to TRBJ1-1; D is ambiguous. The CDR3 is 12 residues long. Trimming left V 7 bases short and J 0 bases short, with 9 bases between. Looked up from germline, CDR1 is SQVTM and CDR2 is ANQGSEA. The CDR3 nucleotides are TGCAGCGCTGCGGCCGTGAACACTGAAGCTTTCTTT. Protein: CSAAAVNTEAFF.

This rearrangement joins TRBV28 to TRBJ2-5; 7 bases agree with TRBD2. Germline assignment: CDR1 MDHEN and CDR2 SYDVKM. The J segment lost 3 bases and the V segment lost 5 bases, leaving 6 bases of the junction unmatched. The CDR3 runs to 14 residues. The CDR3 DNA is TGTGCCAGCAGTGGGGCCGGGGGGAAAGAGACCCAGTACTTC. Translated, it gives CASSGAGGKETQYF.

The rearrangement links TRBV24-1 to TRBJ2-2, with 11 bases fitting TRBD1. The V gene's germline CDR1 is KGHDR and CDR2 SFDVKD. This CDR3 is 18 amino acids long. Trimming at V came to 4 bases and at J to 4 bases, leaving 10 bases not matched to a gene. The CDR3 sequence is CATSDQSGTGGSTGELFF. The DNA of the CDR3 is TGTGCCACCAGTGACCAGAGCGGGACAGGGGGTTCCACCGGGGAGCTGTTTTTT.

This clonotype was recorded a few times. This chain links TRBV10-3 with TRBJ2-7; D might be TRBD1 (6 bases). There are 14 residues in the CDR3. V gave up 5 bases and J gave up 2 bases, with 13 bases separating them. In germline, CDR1 is ENHRY, CDR2 SYGVKD. For the CDR3, the DNA is TGTGCCATCAGTCCCACCGGACAGCCCTACGAGCAGTACTTC. The encoded protein is CAISPTGQPYEQYF.

This clonotype was detected ten times or more. The V and J genes are TRBV12-3 or TRBV12-4 and TRBJ1-5; tentative D call: TRBD1 (6 bases). Trimming shortened V by 8 bases and J by 6 bases, and 14 bases separated the two germline ends. The CDR3 extends over 13 amino acids. The CDR3 region is CASAFQGSQPQHF. CDR3 DNA: TGTGCCAGCGCCTTCCAGGGGAGTCAGCCCCAGCATTTT.

The chain employs TRBV4-1 and TRBJ2-1; no firm D call. This CDR3 contains 14 residues. The V and J ends lost 3 bases and 6 bases respectively, with 12 bases between them. CDR1 and CDR2 from the germline V gene are MGHRA and YSYEKL. The CDR3 DNA follows: TGCGCCAGCAGCCACGACTCCTGGGTCAATGAGCAGTTCTTC. Translation: CASSHDSWVNEQFF.

The J gene is TRBJ2-3, the V gene TRBV5-1, with 7 bases lining up with TRBD2. V was pared by 0 bases and J by 4 bases, with 5 bases of the junction left unmatched. Germline lookup yields CDR1 SGHRS and CDR2 YFSETQ. The CDR3 contains 15 residues. CDR3 sequence reads: CASSLGTRSPDTQYF. The CDR3 nucleotides read TGCGCCAGCAGCTTGGGGACTAGAAGCCCAGATACGCAGTATTTT. Supplemented by reference TRBV5-1 and TRBJ2-3, the full variable domain reads KAGVTQTPRYLIKTRGQQVTLSCSPISGHRSVSWYQQTPGQGLQFLFEYFSETQRNKGNFPGRFSGRQFSNSRSEMNVSTLELGDSALYLCASSLGTRSPDTQYFGPGTRLTVL.

This clonotype was seen a handful of times. The chain recombines TRBV6-5 with TRBJ2-1; D may be TRBD2 (6 bases). The germline V gene has CDR1 MNHEY and CDR2 SVGAGI. The CDR3 covers 13 residues. Trimming removed 10 bases from V and 3 bases from J, with 13 bases in between. The CDR3 DNA follows: TGTGCCACGGGGGTAGGGGACTACAATGAGCAGTTCTTC. Its protein is CATGVGDYNEQFF.

This clonotype was seen only a few times. The V and J genes are TRBV7-8 and TRBJ2-7; TRBD2 might be the D (5 bases). V was trimmed by 0 bases and J by 5 bases, leaving 14 bases between them. Germline V CDR1 and CDR2: SGHVS, FQNEAQ. The CDR3 runs to 15 residues. CDR3 in DNA: TGTGCCAGCAGCTTAGCGACGCCTGGGAGCCACGAGCAGTACTTC. This encodes CASSLATPGSHEQYF.

This clonotype was detected only a few times. The chain has TRBV2 and TRBJ2-1, with TRBD1 matching 9 bases. Germline V gene data show CDR1 as SNHLY and CDR2 as FYNNEI. J gave up 15 bases and V 6 bases, and 12 bases lay outside the gene matches. The CDR3 loop spans 13 amino acids. As DNA, the CDR3 is TGTGCCAGCAGAGCCGGGACAGGGAATCGGCCGTTCTTC. This codes for CASRAGTGNRPFF.

This clonotype occurred many times. This chain links TRBV12-3 or TRBV12-4 with TRBJ2-2; no reliable D call. CDR3 length equals 14 residues. Between the trimmed V and J ends, which lost 5 bases and 5 bases, there was a span of 12 bases. CDR3 in amino acids: CASSPRLRTGELFF. The CDR3 region has the DNA TGTGCCAGCAGTCCCCGACTCCGAACCGGGGAGCTGTTTTTT.

This sequence joins TRBV12-5 and TRBJ2-1; D is uncertain. CDR1 is LGHNT and CDR2 is FRNRAP in the germline V gene. V was shortened by 1 base and J by 3 bases, with 10 bases between the two germline ends. The CDR3 loop spans 15 amino acids. The CDR3 nucleotides are TGTGCTAGTGGTTTGGGGCAGACCTACTACAATGAGCAGTTCTTC. It yields the protein CASGLGQTYYNEQFF. Full variable domain (remainder filled in from reference TRBV12-5 and TRBJ2-1): DARVTQTPRHKVTEMGQEVTMRCQPILGHNTVFWYRQTMMQGLELLAYFRNRAPLDDSGMPKDRFSAEMPDATLATLKIQPSEPRDSAVYFCASGLGQTYYNEQFFGPGTRLTVL.

The CDR3 spells CSASKGSGWNEQFF. In DNA, the CDR3 is TGCAGTGCTAGTAAGGGGAGTGGGTGGAATGAGCAGTTCTTC. The rearrangement joins TRBV20-1 to TRBJ2-1; possibly TRBD1 or TRBD2 for D (5 bases each). Germline V gene sequence: CDR1 DFQATT, CDR2 SNEGSKA (reference sequence). The V and J ends lost 3 bases and 7 bases respectively, with 16 bases between them. The CDR3 covers 14 residues.

This clonotype was picked up many times. J is TRBJ1-1 and V is TRBV5-6; the D is unclear. The germline V gene encodes CDR1 SGHDT and CDR2 YYEEEE. This CDR3 is 13 amino acids long. V shed 1 base and J shed 7 bases, with 11 bases lying between them. As DNA, the CDR3 is TGTGCCAGCAGCTTGTTGGATGGGCGTGAAGCTTTCTTT. Translated, it gives CASSLLDGREAFF. Together with reference TRBV5-6 and TRBJ1-1, the CDR3 gives the full variable domain: DAGVTQSPTHLIKTRGQQVTLRCSPKSGHDTVSWYQQALGQGPQFIFQYYEEEERQRGNFPDRFSGHQFPNYSSELNVNALLLGDSALYLCASSLLDGREAFFGQGTRLTVV.

CDR3 bases: TGCAGTGCTAGAGATCGTGGCTTACGCAGCGACAATGAGCAGTTCTTC. It yields the protein CSARDRGLRSDNEQFF. V usage is TRBV20-1 and J usage is TRBJ2-1; no firm D call. The ends were cut back, 0 bases at V and 5 bases at J, with 17 bases in the middle. In germline, CDR1 is DFQATT, CDR2 SNEGSKA (reference sequence). This CDR3 has 16 residues.

The chain couples TRBV20-1 to TRBJ1-4, with 8 nucleotides matching TRBD1. The V gene's germline CDR1 is DFQATT and CDR2 SNEGSKA (reference sequence). The CDR3 is 15 residues long. Unmatched junction bases numbered 6, after V lost 0 bases and J lost 6 bases. The CDR3 protein is CSARDHQGAYEKLFF. CDR3 DNA: TGCAGTGCTAGAGATCATCAGGGGGCCTATGAAAAACTGTTTTTT.

This clonotype was observed a single time. This rearrangement joins TRBV27 to TRBJ2-7; 10 positions match TRBD1. The junction had 10 bases not matched to a gene; V was cut back by 6 bases and J by 2 bases. The CDR3 sequence is 16 residues long. Per the germline V gene, CDR1 is MNHEY and CDR2 is SMNVEV (reference sequence). CDR3 sequence (DNA): TGTGCCAGCAGCGCAACATCCGGGACAGGGGCCTACGAGCAGTACTTC. Amino acids: CASSATSGTGAYEQYF.

V gene TRBV20-1 combines with J gene TRBJ2-7; weak D call: TRBD1 (5 bases). CDR3 length equals 13 residues. Between the trimmed V and J ends, which lost 2 bases and 3 bases, there was a span of 11 bases. From germline, CDR1 is DFQATT and CDR2 SNEGSKA (reference sequence). The chain's CDR3 is CSARTGGYYEQYF. CDR3 nucleotide sequence: TGCAGTGCTAGAACAGGTGGTTACTACGAGCAGTACTTC.

The count of this clonotype is one. The chain uses TRBV12-3 or TRBV12-4 and TRBJ1-1; D remains ambiguous. Trimming removed 3 bases from V and 2 bases from J, with 13 bases in between. The CDR3 extends over 15 amino acids. CDR3 loop: CASSFTAPGNTEAFF. CDR3 in DNA: TGTGCCAGCAGTTTTACGGCACCGGGTAACACTGAAGCTTTCTTT.